This entry lists 19 T cell receptor beta chains sequenced from one sample in a study of blood T cell repertoires in COVID-19. Some clones are missing from TCRdb's copy, which holds only in-frame ones; the method was immunoSEQ multiplex PCR. The sample consists of roughly 200,000 clones, roughly 80% of them appearing once. The material sequenced was peripheral blood. Source of these receptors: a man aged 60 to 75 with acute or convalescent COVID-19.

CDR3 bases: TGCAGCGCGCCGGGACAGGGGGCGCCGGGGGGCTACACCTTC. As protein: CSAPGQGAPGGYTF. The J gene is TRBJ1-2, the V gene TRBV29-1; 12 bases are shared with TRBD1. The CDR3 extends over 14 amino acids. Germline CDR1 SQVTM, CDR2 ANQGSEA. Losses at the gene ends were 7 bases for V and 8 bases for J; bases not matched to a gene: 11.

The chain links TRBV7-2 to TRBJ1-1; D call uncertain. Germline V CDR1 and CDR2: SGHTA, FQGNSA. V was pared by 0 bases and J by 0 bases, with 11 bases between. The CDR3 totals 16 residues. CDR3: CASSLARERVNTEAFF. CDR3 bases: TGTGCCAGCAGCTTAGCGCGGGAAAGAGTGAACACTGAAGCTTTCTTT.

This rearrangement joins TRBV9 to TRBJ2-7, with TRBD2 as a possible D gene (6 bases). Germline V lookup: CDR1 SGDLS, CDR2 YYNGEE. This CDR3 has 15 amino acids. Deletions cut 4 bases from V and 6 bases from J, with 20 bases between. The CDR3 loop is CASSPHSGNFFEQYF. The CDR3 bases are TGTGCCAGCAGCCCTCATAGCGGAAACTTCTTCGAGCAGTACTTC. Filled out from reference TRBV9 and TRBJ2-7, the complete variable domain reads DSGVTQTPKHLITATGQRVTLRCSPRSGDLSVYWYQQSLDQGLQFLIQYYNGEERAKGNILERFSAQQFPDLHSELNLSSLELGDSALYFCASSPHSGNFFEQYFGPGTRLTVT.

The V and J genes are TRBV3-1 (or the pseudogene TRBV3-2) and TRBJ1-3; D remains unclear. Trimming removed 0 bases from V and 4 bases from J, with 16 bases in between. This CDR3 comprises 17 residues. Germline CDR1 and CDR2: LGHDT and YNNKEL (reference sequence). The CDR3 sequence is CASSQDLAEVTGNTIYF. CDR3 nucleotides: TGTGCCAGCAGCCAAGATTTGGCGGAAGTGACCGGAAACACCATATATTTT.

The chain links TRBV7-2 to TRBJ1-1; 7 bases agree with TRBD1. This CDR3 comprises 12 residues. J lost 8 bases, V lost 5 bases, and 5 bases had no gene match. Germline assignment: CDR1 SGHTA and CDR2 FQGNSA. CDR3 nucleotide sequence: TGTGCCAGCAGCGCACAGGGGATCGAAGCTTTCTTT. This encodes CASSAQGIEAFF.

This chain connects TRBV6-2 or TRBV6-3 to TRBJ1-2, with 9 positions matching TRBD1. This CDR3 has 13 amino acids. The germline V gene has CDR1 MNHEY and CDR2 SVGEGT. V gave up 6 bases and J gave up 6 bases; unmatched junction bases: 5. The CDR3 reads CASSPWTGDGYTF. CDR3 bases: TGTGCCAGCAGCCCGTGGACAGGGGATGGCTACACCTTC.

This chain uses TRBV23-1 with TRBJ2-3, with 10 nucleotides matching TRBD2. TRBV23-1 has ORF status, its function being uncertain. The CDR3 is 19 amino acids. V trimming: 0 bases; J trimming: 4 bases; junction bases outside the gene matches: 13. Here the CDR3 reads CASSQSRLAGARGPDTQYF. CDR3 DNA sequence: TGCGCCAGCAGTCAATCGAGGCTAGCGGGAGCACGGGGCCCAGATACGCAGTATTTT.

The genes are TRBV9 and TRBJ2-1; no clear D gene. Germline CDR1 is SGDLS and CDR2 is YYNGEE. Trimming removed 0 bases from V and 6 bases from J, with 7 bases in between. The CDR3 length is 13 residues. The CDR3 region is CASSVDLRNEQFF. The CDR3 DNA reads TGTGCCAGCAGCGTAGATCTTCGCAATGAGCAGTTCTTC.

The genes are TRBV29-1 and TRBJ1-3; D unresolved. V was pared by 7 bases and J by 0 bases, with 16 bases between. Germline values: CDR1 SQVTM, CDR2 ANQGSEA. CDR3 length equals 15 residues. In DNA, the CDR3 is TGCAGCGGGGCCACCGGGGTTAACTCTGGAAACACCATATATTTT. Protein: CSGATGVNSGNTIYF. The full variable domain, its missing parts supplied by reference TRBV29-1 and TRBJ1-3, is SAVISQKPSRDICQRGTSLTIQCQVDSQVTMMFWYRQQPGQSLTLIATANQGSEATYESGFVIDKFPISRPNLTFSTLTVSNMSPEDSSIYLCSGATGVNSGNTIYFGEGSWLTVV.

CDR3 sequence reads: CASSLAYGEQYF. The CDR3 DNA is TGCGCCAGCAGCTTGGCCTATGGCGAGCAGTACTTC. The gene calls are TRBV5-1 and TRBJ2-7; D gene unclear. V was cut by 0 bases and J by 6 bases, with 7 bases left in between. CDR1 is SGHRS, CDR2 YFSETQ, per germline. CDR3 length: 12 residues.

This clone occurred once. The chain employs TRBV21-1 and TRBJ2-7; TRBD2, the table's D call, was not compared with the DNA. TRBV21-1 is a listed pseudogene. The CDR3 contains 15 residues. This CDR3 is CASSPPPHSGYEQYF. In DNA, the CDR3 is TGTGCCAGCAGCCCACCGCCTCACTCGGGCTACGAGCAGTACTTC.

This chain links TRBV7-9 with TRBJ2-1; 10 nucleotides line up with TRBD2. The CDR3 covers 15 residues. Unmatched junction bases numbered 2, after V lost 4 bases and J lost 2 bases. CDR1 and CDR2 (germline): SEHNR, FQNEAQ (reference sequence). The CDR3 nucleotides are TGTGCCAGCAGCTCTAGCGGGAGCGCCTACAATGAGCAGTTCTTC. This gives the protein CASSSSGSAYNEQFF. Full variable domain (rest looked up from reference TRBV7-9 and TRBJ2-1): DTGVSQNPRHKITKRGQNVTFRCDPISEHNRLYWYRQTLGQGPEFLTYFQNEAQLEKSRLLSDRFSAERPKGSFSTLEIQRTEQGDSAMYLCASSSSGSAYNEQFFGPGTRLTVL.

J is TRBJ2-3 and V is TRBV12-3 or TRBV12-4; D possibly corresponds to TRBD2 (6 bases). The CDR3 runs to 13 residues. The ends were cut back, 8 bases at V and 0 bases at J, with 9 bases in the middle. DNA of the CDR3: TGTGCCAGCGGGGAGGCTAGCACAGATACGCAGTATTTT. The encoded protein is CASGEASTDTQYF.

This clone appeared a single time. V usage is TRBV2 and J usage is TRBJ2-7; 9 nucleotides line up with TRBD1. Germline V gene sequence: CDR1 SNHLY, CDR2 FYNNEI. V trimming: 6 bases; J trimming: 2 bases; junction bases outside the gene matches: 8. The CDR3 is 15 residues long. The CDR3 sequence is CASSLRDRATYEQYF. For the CDR3, the DNA is TGTGCCAGCAGCCTCCGGGACAGGGCGACCTACGAGCAGTACTTC.

The chain couples TRBV18 to TRBJ1-1; D unresolved. CDR3 length equals 11 residues. The germline V gene encodes CDR1 KGHSH and CDR2 LQKENI. V lost 6 bases and J lost 5, with 7 bases in between. Here the CDR3 DNA reads TGTGCCAGCTCCGCGGGGACTGAAGCTTTCTTT. It is translated as CASSAGTEAFF.

The chain is built from TRBV6-6 and TRBJ1-2, with TRBD1 matching 9 bases. Trimming removed 5 bases from V and 0 bases from J; junction bases left unmatched: 4. CDR1 MNHNY and CDR2 SVGAGI come from the germline V gene (reference sequence). This CDR3 has 15 amino acids. CDR3 residues: CASSGGQGTNYGYTF. CDR3 nucleotides: TGTGCCAGCAGTGGAGGACAGGGGACTAACTATGGCTACACCTTC.

Comment on this clone: At one end, the junction sequence differs from germline, possibly due to a read error. The V call is TRBV6-5, the J call TRBJ2-1, with 7 bases aligning to TRBD2. In germline, CDR1 is MNHEY, CDR2 SVGAGI. The CDR3 sequence is 15 residues long. As DNA, the CDR3 is TGTGCCAGCAGATCGGGACTAACCTCCCACAATGAGCAGTTCTTC. Its protein product is CASRSGLTSHNEQFF.

The V gene is TRBV10-3, the J gene TRBJ2-7, with D perhaps TRBD2 (5 bases). CDR1 ENHRY and CDR2 SYGVKD come from the germline V gene. The CDR3 extends over 15 amino acids. Trimming shortened V by 7 bases and J by 0 bases, and 16 bases separated the two germline ends. CDR3 loop: CAITSGPRSSYEQYF. As DNA, the CDR3 is TGTGCCATCACCAGCGGTCCAAGGAGCTCCTACGAGCAGTACTTC.

This sequence joins TRBV7-2 and TRBJ1-2; 10 nucleotides match TRBD1. This CDR3 is 13 amino acids long. CDR1 SGHTA and CDR2 FQGNSA come from the germline V gene. The V and J ends lost 5 bases and 7 bases, in that order; junction bases with no gene match: 4. The CDR3 DNA reads as TGTGCCAGCAGCGACCGGGACAGGGGTGGCTACACCTTC. Its translation is CASSDRDRGGYTF.